This note documents a single T cell receptor beta chain sequence. The antigen is not known. This entry belongs to a study of blood T cells in healthy people across ages. Study-wide results and limits: TCR beta diversity per million T cells fell roughly linearly with age.

PCR was performed a second time for 7 to 11 cycles using a sample-barcoded 5' primer and a J-beta primer mix. A tag from a template-switch adaptor with 12 random nucleotides marked each cDNA molecule. TCRdb reprocessed the 5' RACE reads via MiXCR and lists one record per CDR3 protein. Found here are 2 million or so distinct CDR3 sequences, approximately 50% of them singletons; the top ten hold approximately 2%. Roughly 9.2 milliliters of peripheral blood were drawn from each donor into EDTA-treated tubes. A minimum of 6.5 million PBMCs was isolated per sample. The length of the CDR3 is 16 residues. V lost 5 bases to trimming and J lost 6 bases, with 23 bases between them. Per the germline V gene, CDR1 is SGHTA and CDR2 is FQGNSA.

This TCR derives from a middle-aged woman in good health. Sequencing was performed on blood. The chain has TRBV7-2 and TRBJ2-7, with D possibly being TRBD1 (6 bases). The CDR3 DNA reads TGTGCCAGCAGCCCGGGGACAACCGGGTATAGGGGCGAGCAGTACTTC. This translates into CASSPGTTGYRGEQYF.